This paragraph covers one T cell receptor (beta chain) sequence. The data originate from a study of control samples from healthy donors and cancer patients. Generated by immunoSEQ multiplex PCR, the TCRdb table keeps only in-frame clones and is missing some. The profile shows fewer than 85,000 clones, roughly 91% of them singletons. Trimming removed 3 bases at V and 8 bases at J, with 7 bases between. The CDR3 has 11 residues. The V gene is TRBV12-3 or TRBV12-4, the J gene TRBJ1-1, with a tentative D call TRBD1 (5 bases). Sequenced material: blood. This receptor was identified in a man aged 25 to 45 in good health. The CDR3 nucleotides are TGTGCCAGCAGTTTGGGGACCGAAGCTTTCTTT. Translated: CASSLGTEAFF.